This is a list of T cell receptor beta chains from one sample in a study of cytomegalovirus exposure and HLA in healthy donors. Data came from immunoSEQ multiplex PCR; TCRdb stores just in-frame clones and leaves some out. Recorded for this sample: 100,000 to 150,000 clones. The sample was PBMCs. The receptor source for this set is a man aged 18 to 30 in good health and CMV-seronegative. Each CDR3 is given with its conserved first and last residue. The D gene is left open where the match is weak.

D gene: TRBD2
J gene: TRBJ2-7
V gene: TRBV27
CDR3 protein: CASSFWGLGLYEQYF
CDR3 DNA: TGTGCCAGCAGTTTTTGGGGACTAGGCTTATACGAGCAGTACTTC

D gene: TRBD1
J gene: TRBJ2-3
V gene: TRBV9
CDR3 protein: CASSFRDRAPDTQYF
CDR3 DNA: TGTGCCAGCAGCTTCCGGGACAGGGCCCCAGATACGCAGTATTTT

D gene: TRBD1
J gene: TRBJ1-3
V gene: TRBV19
CDR3 protein: CASSRDRAYSGNTIYF
CDR3 DNA: TGTGCCAGTAGTAGGGACAGGGCCTACTCTGGAAACACCATATATTTT

D gene: TRBD1
J gene: TRBJ1-1
V gene: TRBV6-5
CDR3 protein: CASSYARGRGREAFF
CDR3 DNA: TGTGCCAGCAGTTACGCTAGAGGCAGGGGGCGTGAAGCTTTCTTT

D gene: TRBD1
J gene: TRBJ2-3
V gene: TRBV28
CDR3 protein: CASSNRQGTDTQYF
CDR3 DNA: TGTGCCAGCAGTAACCGACAGGGGACAGATACGCAGTATTTT

D gene: TRBD1
J gene: TRBJ2-2
V gene: TRBV19
CDR3 protein: CASSRQGTNTGELFF
CDR3 DNA: TGTGCCAGTAGTCGACAGGGGACGAACACCGGGGAGCTGTTTTTT

D gene: -
J gene: TRBJ2-1
V gene: TRBV2
CDR3 protein: CASASSGARNEQFF
CDR3 DNA: TGTGCCAGCGCCTCCTCAGGGGCGCGGAATGAGCAGTTCTTC

D gene: -
J gene: TRBJ1-2
V gene: TRBV19
CDR3 protein: CASSITSADYGYTF
CDR3 DNA: TGTGCCAGTAGTATAACCTCGGCGGACTATGGCTACACCTTC

D gene: -
J gene: TRBJ1-4
V gene: TRBV5-1
CDR3 protein: CASSLTGRGALATNEKLFF
CDR3 DNA: TGCGCCAGCAGCTTGACCGGCAGGGGTGCATTAGCAACTAATGAAAAACTGTTTTTT

D gene: -
J gene: TRBJ1-4
V gene: TRBV7-9
CDR3 protein: CASRETGKTNEKLFF
CDR3 DNA: TGTGCCAGCAGGGAAACAGGAAAAACTAATGAAAAACTGTTTTTT

D gene: -
J gene: TRBJ2-7
V gene: TRBV28
CDR3 protein: CASTPQGGGYEQYF
CDR3 DNA: TGTGCCAGCACCCCGCAAGGGGGGGGATACGAGCAGTACTTC

D gene: TRBD1
J gene: TRBJ2-3
V gene: TRBV7-4
CDR3 protein: CASTMTGWSTDTQYF
CDR3 DNA: TGTGCCAGCACCATGACAGGGTGGAGCACAGATACGCAGTATTTT

D gene: TRBD1
J gene: TRBJ1-5
V gene: TRBV2
CDR3 protein: CASSATGGNQPQHF
CDR3 DNA: TGTGCCAGCAGCGCGACAGGGGGGAATCAGCCCCAGCATTTT

D gene: -
J gene: TRBJ1-1
V gene: TRBV15
CDR3 protein: CATSRASVLRPEAFF
CDR3 DNA: TGTGCCACCAGCAGGGCCTCAGTTCTGCGGCCTGAAGCTTTCTTT

D gene: -
J gene: TRBJ2-2
V gene: TRBV19
CDR3 protein: CATTVNTGELFF
CDR3 DNA: TGTGCCACGACAGTAAACACCGGGGAGCTGTTTTTT

D gene: TRBD1
J gene: TRBJ1-1
V gene: TRBV6-5
CDR3 protein: CASSYRGPNTEAFF
CDR3 DNA: TGTGCCAGCAGTTACAGGGGGCCGAACACTGAAGCTTTCTTT